Presented here are 6 T cell receptor beta chains from one specimen sequenced in a study of T-cell memory formation after mild COVID-19. TCRdb used MiXCR to reprocess the 5' RACE reads, holding one entry per CDR3 protein. The sample includes 530,000 or so distinct CDR3 sequences, 15% to 20% of them seen just once. Sequenced: PBMCs or a T cell subset sorted from them (not recorded which). These receptors all come from an adult woman who had mild COVID-19 (a few samples of this study predate the infection). Cell type and time point are not known.

This clonotype was picked up many times. The gene calls are TRBV12-3 or TRBV12-4 and TRBJ1-6, with D uncertain. The CDR3 is 13 amino acids. Between the trimmed V and J ends, which lost 10 bases and 7 bases, there was a span of 14 bases. CDR3 nucleotides: TGTGCCACCCGGGCCGAAGAGAATTCACCCCTCCACTTT. Its protein product is CATRAEENSPLHF.

This clonotype has at least ten counts. The CDR3 region is CASRHSTGNKNSPLHF. The CDR3 coding sequence is TGTGCCAGCCGGCACTCAACAGGGAATAAGAATTCACCCCTCCACTTT. The rearrangement joins TRBV12-3 or TRBV12-4 to TRBJ1-6; D may be TRBD1 (6 bases). This CDR3 comprises 16 residues. The ends were cut back, 8 bases at V and 7 bases at J, with 21 bases in the middle.

This clonotype came up a few times. The chain combines TRBV15 with TRBJ2-1; D is undetermined. CDR3 size: 12 residues. Germline-derived CDR1 and CDR2 are LNHNV and YYDKDF (reference sequence). The ends were cut back, 2 bases at V and 5 bases at J, with 4 bases in the middle. The CDR3 bases are TGTGCCACCAGCAGACCAGACAATGAGCAGTTCTTC. As protein: CATSRPDNEQFF.

The genes are TRBV5-5 and TRBJ2-1; D remains unclear. The V gene lost 4 bases and the J gene lost 6 bases, with 17 bases spanning the gap. The CDR3 totals 15 residues. Germline-derived CDR1 and CDR2 are SGHKS and YYEKEE (reference sequence). The CDR3 is CASSPRLGSANEQFF. Here the CDR3 DNA reads TGTGCCAGCAGCCCCCGCTTAGGGTCCGCCAATGAGCAGTTCTTC.

V is TRBV7-6 and J is TRBJ2-1; TRBD2 agrees at 8 bases. V shed 1 base, J shed 3 bases, and the junction held 8 bases outside the gene matches. The CDR3 totals 17 residues. Germline assignment: CDR1 SGHVS and CDR2 FNYEAQ. The CDR3 sequence: CASSLVFREGLYNEQFF. In nucleotides, the CDR3 is TGTGCCAGCAGCTTAGTGTTTCGGGAGGGCCTCTACAATGAGCAGTTCTTC.

The CDR3 region has the DNA TGCGCCAGCAGCTGGGGGACAGGACCCCAAGAGACCCAGTACTTC. Its protein is CASSWGTGPQETQYF. The chain combines TRBV5-1 with TRBJ2-5, with 8 bases lining up with TRBD1. Germline V CDR1 and CDR2: SGHRS, YFSETQ. The CDR3 runs 15 residues. Losses at the gene ends were 3 bases for V and 1 base for J; bases not matched to a gene: 5. Drawing the rest from reference TRBV5-1 and TRBJ2-5, the complete variable domain is KAGVTQTPRYLIKTRGQQVTLSCSPISGHRSVSWYQQTPGQGLQFLFEYFSETQRNKGNFPGRFSGRQFSNSRSEMNVSTLELGDSALYLCASSWGTGPQETQYFGPGTRLLVL.